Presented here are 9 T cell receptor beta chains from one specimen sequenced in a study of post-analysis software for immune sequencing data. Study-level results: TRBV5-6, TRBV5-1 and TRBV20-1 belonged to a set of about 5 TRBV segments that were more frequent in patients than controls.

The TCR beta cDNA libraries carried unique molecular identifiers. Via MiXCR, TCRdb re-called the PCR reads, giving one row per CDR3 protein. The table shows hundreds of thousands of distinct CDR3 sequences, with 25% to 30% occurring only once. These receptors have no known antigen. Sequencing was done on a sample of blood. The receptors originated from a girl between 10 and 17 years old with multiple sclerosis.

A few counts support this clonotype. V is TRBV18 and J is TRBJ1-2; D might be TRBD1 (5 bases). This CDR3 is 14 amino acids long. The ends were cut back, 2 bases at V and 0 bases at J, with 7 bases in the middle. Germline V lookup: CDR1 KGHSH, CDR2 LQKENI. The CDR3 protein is CASSPEGSNYGYTF. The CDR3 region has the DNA TGTGCCAGCTCACCAGAGGGGTCTAACTATGGCTACACCTTC.

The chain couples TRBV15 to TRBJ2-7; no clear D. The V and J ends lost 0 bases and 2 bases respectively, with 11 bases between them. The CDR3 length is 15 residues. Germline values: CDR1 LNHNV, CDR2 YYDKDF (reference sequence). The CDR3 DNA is TGTGCCACCAGCAGAGATAGTCAGGCAACCTACGAGCAGTACTTC. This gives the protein CATSRDSQATYEQYF.

CDR3 nucleotides: TGTGCCAGCAGTTTTCGTGGGGCTGTTCAGCCCCAGCATTTT. Amino acid sequence: CASSFRGAVQPQHF. The gene calls are TRBV28 and TRBJ1-5; D might be TRBD1 (5 bases). With 3 bases removed from V and 6 bases from J, the gap between germline ends came to 12 bases. This CDR3 contains 14 residues. The germline CDR1 and CDR2 sequences are MDHEN and SYDVKM.

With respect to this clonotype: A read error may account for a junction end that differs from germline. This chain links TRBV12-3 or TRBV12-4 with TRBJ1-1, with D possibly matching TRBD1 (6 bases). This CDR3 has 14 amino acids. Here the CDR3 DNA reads TGTGCCAGCAGTGTGACCAGGGGAAGTACTGTAGCTTTCTTT. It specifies CASSVTRGSTVAFF.

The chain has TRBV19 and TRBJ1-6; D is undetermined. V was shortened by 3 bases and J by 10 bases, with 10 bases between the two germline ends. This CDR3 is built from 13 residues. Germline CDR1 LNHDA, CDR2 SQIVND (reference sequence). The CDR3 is CASSILLLSPLHF. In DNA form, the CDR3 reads TGTGCCAGTAGTATCCTTTTACTCTCACCCCTCCACTTT.

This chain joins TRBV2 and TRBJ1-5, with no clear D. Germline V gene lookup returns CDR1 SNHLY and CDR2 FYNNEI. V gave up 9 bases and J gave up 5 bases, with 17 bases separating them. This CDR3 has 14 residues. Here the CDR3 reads CASKRTAGDQPQHF. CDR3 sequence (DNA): TGTGCCAGTAAAAGGACCGCCGGGGATCAGCCCCAGCATTTT.

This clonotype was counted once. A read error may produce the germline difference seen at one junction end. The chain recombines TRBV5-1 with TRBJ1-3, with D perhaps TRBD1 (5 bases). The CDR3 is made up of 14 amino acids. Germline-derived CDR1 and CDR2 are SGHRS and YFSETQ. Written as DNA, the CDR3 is TGCGCCAGCAGACAGGTCACCTCTGGAGACACCATATATTTT. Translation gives CASRQVTSGDTIYF.

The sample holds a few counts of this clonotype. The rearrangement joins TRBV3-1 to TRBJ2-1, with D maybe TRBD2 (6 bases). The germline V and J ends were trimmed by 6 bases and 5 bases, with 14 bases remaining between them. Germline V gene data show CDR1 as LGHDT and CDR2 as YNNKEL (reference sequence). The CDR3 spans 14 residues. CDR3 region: CASRSGWTNNEQFF. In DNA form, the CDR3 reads TGTGCCAGCAGGAGCGGCTGGACTAACAATGAGCAGTTCTTC.

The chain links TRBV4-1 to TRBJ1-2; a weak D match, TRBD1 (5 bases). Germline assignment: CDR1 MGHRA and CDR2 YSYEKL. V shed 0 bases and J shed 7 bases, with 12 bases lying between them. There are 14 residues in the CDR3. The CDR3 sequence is CASSQDLSRVGYTF. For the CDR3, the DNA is TGCGCCAGCAGCCAAGATCTAAGCAGGGTTGGCTACACCTTC.